Below, 28 T cell receptor beta chains from the same sample are listed, as sequenced in a study of PD-L1 blockade in urothelial cancer. The time point denotes: pretreatment peripheral blood. Clones were sequenced by immunoSEQ multiplex PCR, and TCRdb holds only the in-frame ones, with some missing. The sample shows some 53,000 clones, around 72% of them seen only once. This specimen consisted of PBMCs, obtained around atezolizumab (anti-PD-L1) treatment. The receptors were gathered from a man aged 70 or older with urothelial cancer.

This clone was seen only a few times. The V and J genes are TRBV10-3 and TRBJ1-1; TRBD1 matches 8 bases. The V gene's germline CDR1 is ENHRY and CDR2 SYGVKD. This CDR3 has 15 amino acids. The ends lost 5 bases at V and 2 bases at J; junction bases unmatched: 7. The CDR3 DNA reads TGTGCCATCAGTCCCTCGGACAGGGCCAACACTGAAGCTTTCTTT. Its translation is CAISPSDRANTEAFF.

V is TRBV5-5 and J is TRBJ1-2; TRBD1 matches at 7 bases. In germline, CDR1 is SGHKS, CDR2 YYEKEE (reference sequence). J gave up 2 bases and V 6 bases, and 7 bases lay outside the gene matches. CDR3 length: 14 residues. In nucleotides, the CDR3 is TGTGCCAGCACGAGACAGGGCCCAAACTATGGCTACACCTTC. This translates into CASTRQGPNYGYTF.

The genes are TRBV5-3 and TRBJ1-1; D is perhaps TRBD1 (6 bases). TRBV5-3 is an open reading frame, and its role is uncertain. The CDR3 contains 15 residues. The V gene lost 4 bases and the J gene lost 2 bases, with 15 bases spanning the gap. In DNA form, the CDR3 reads TGTGCCAGAAGCGGTGGACAGCCTATTAACACTGAAGCTTTCTTT. It encodes CARSGGQPINTEAFF.

J is TRBJ2-5 and V is TRBV7-2; 12 positions match TRBD2. CDR1 and CDR2 from the germline V gene are SGHTA and FQGNSA. This CDR3 has 14 amino acids. J gave up 6 bases and V 5 bases, and 4 bases lay outside the gene matches. CDR3 sequence: CASSPSGGAKTQYF. The CDR3 nucleotides are TGTGCCAGCAGCCCTAGCGGGGGGGCTAAGACCCAGTACTTC.

This clone was seen more than once but under ten times. V is TRBV5-1 and J is TRBJ2-5, with TRBD2 matching over 7 bases. Germline values: CDR1 SGHRS, CDR2 YFSETQ. The CDR3 spans 15 residues. V was clipped by 4 bases and J by 2 bases; unmatched bases: 8. CDR3 amino acids: CASSRSGTMQETQYF. Written as DNA, the CDR3 is TGCGCCAGCAGCCGAAGCGGGACTATGCAAGAGACCCAGTACTTC.

This clone appeared a few times. The chain couples TRBV27 to TRBJ1-2; TRBD1 is a possible D gene (5 bases). Looked up from germline, CDR1 is MNHEY and CDR2 is SMNVEV (reference sequence). Trimming took 5 bases from V and 4 from J, leaving 11 bases between them. This CDR3 region has 13 residues. CDR3 protein: CASSPADTYGYTF. For the CDR3, the DNA is TGTGCCAGCAGTCCCGCGGACACCTATGGCTACACCTTC.

This clone has more than one count but fewer than ten. The chain combines TRBV4-1 with TRBJ2-5; 8 bases align to TRBD1. Germline V gives CDR1 MGHRA, CDR2 YSYEKL. The V and J ends lost 5 bases and 3 bases, in that order; junction bases with no gene match: 2. The CDR3 has 13 residues. CDR3: CASSRQGKETQYF. CDR3 sequence (DNA): TGCGCCAGCAGCAGACAGGGGAAAGAGACCCAGTACTTC.

In this sample, this clone turned up once. This chain links TRBV7-2 with TRBJ2-3; possible D gene TRBD2, 5 bases. V lost 0 bases, J lost 2 bases, and 6 bases lay in between. The CDR3 sequence is 14 residues long. CDR1 and CDR2 from the germline V gene are SGHTA and FQGNSA. CDR3 bases: TGTGCCAGCAGCTTAGCGGGAGTCACAGATACGCAGTATTTT. Protein: CASSLAGVTDTQYF.

This rearrangement joins TRBV6-1 to TRBJ1-6, with 7 nucleotides matching TRBD1. The CDR3 runs 17 residues. V lost 1 base and J lost 7; bases outside the gene matches: 10. Germline values: CDR1 MNHNS, CDR2 SASEGT. This chain's CDR3 is CASSEGRGGYLNSPLHF. CDR3 in DNA: TGTGCCAGCAGTGAAGGGAGAGGGGGCTACTTGAATTCACCCCTCCACTTT.

The chain is built from TRBV10-3 and TRBJ2-3; D possibly corresponds to TRBD1 (6 bases). Germline values: CDR1 ENHRY, CDR2 SYGVKD. V lost 0 bases to trimming and J lost 11 bases, with 18 bases between them. The CDR3 contains 15 residues. The CDR3 loop reads CAISESTAGESRQYF. The CDR3 region has the DNA TGTGCCATCAGTGAGTCGACGGCAGGGGAAAGTCGGCAGTATTTT.

The gene calls are TRBV7-2 and TRBJ1-1; 7 positions agree with TRBD1. Germline trimming cut 2 bases from V and 3 bases from J; bases unmatched to any gene: 12. The germline V gene has CDR1 SGHTA and CDR2 FQGNSA. The CDR3 loop spans 17 amino acids. CDR3 region: CASSLSRTGRLDTEAFF. CDR3 sequence (DNA): TGTGCCAGCAGCTTATCCCGGACAGGCCGCTTGGACACTGAAGCTTTCTTT.

J is TRBJ2-5 and V is TRBV5-6; possible D gene TRBD1, 6 bases. The CDR3 extends over 13 amino acids. CDR1 and CDR2 (germline): SGHDT, YYEEEE. V was cut by 4 bases and J by 3 bases, with 10 bases left in between. The CDR3 coding sequence is TGTGCCAGCAGCAGGGACACGGAAGAGACCCAGTACTTC. It translates to CASSRDTEETQYF.

In this sample, this clone turned up many times. The V and J genes are TRBV7-8 and TRBJ1-2; D perhaps matches TRBD1 (6 bases). The CDR3 sequence is 12 residues long. Germline loops: CDR1 SGHVS, CDR2 FQNEAQ. The V end was cut by 8 bases, the J end by 2 bases, with 9 bases between. The CDR3 reads CASSQGNYGYTF. In DNA, the CDR3 is TGTGCCAGCTCACAGGGCAACTATGGCTACACCTTC.

V and J are TRBV6-6 and TRBJ1-5; 9 bases map to TRBD1. V was clipped by 1 base and J by 5 bases; unmatched bases: 3. Germline-derived CDR1 and CDR2 are MNHNY and SVGAGI (reference sequence). The CDR3 has 15 amino acids. CDR3 nucleotide sequence: TGTGCCAGCAGTTACTACGACAGGGGGTATCAGCCCCAGCATTTT. It encodes CASSYYDRGYQPQHF.

The chain has TRBV19 and TRBJ1-5, with D tentatively TRBD1 (6 bases). Trimming took 7 bases from V and 3 from J, leaving 25 bases between them. This CDR3 has 18 residues. Germline V CDR1 and CDR2: LNHDA, SQIVND (reference sequence). The CDR3 loop is CASTPTFGTRGPNQPQHF. Here the CDR3 DNA reads TGTGCCAGTACCCCTACTTTCGGGACAAGGGGACCCAATCAGCCCCAGCATTTT.

The chain has TRBV10-3 and TRBJ1-1; TRBD1 matches 9 bases. CDR1 is ENHRY and CDR2 is SYGVKD in the germline V gene. The CDR3 is 15 amino acids. V gave up 6 bases and J gave up 4 bases; unmatched junction bases: 9. The CDR3 protein is CAISPKGQGTTEAFF. CDR3 bases: TGTGCCATCAGCCCCAAGGGACAGGGCACCACTGAAGCTTTCTTT.

This clone has just a few counts. This sequence joins TRBV19 and TRBJ2-2; a possible D gene is TRBD2 (6 bases). Looked up from germline, CDR1 is LNHDA and CDR2 is SQIVND (reference sequence). V was clipped by 7 bases and J by 4 bases, with 16 bases between them. The CDR3 length is 15 residues. Here the CDR3 DNA reads TGTGCCAGTATAAGTTTTCCGGGAGTCACCGGGGAGCTGTTTTTT. Residues: CASISFPGVTGELFF.

The chain couples TRBV19 to TRBJ2-5, with 9 bases fitting TRBD1. The CDR3 contains 14 residues. Per the germline V gene, CDR1 is LNHDA and CDR2 is SQIVND (reference sequence). The V gene end was trimmed by 5 bases and the J gene end by 5 bases; junction bases not matched to a gene: 6. This chain's CDR3 is CASSVQGAGETQYF. The CDR3 coding sequence is TGTGCCAGTAGTGTACAGGGGGCTGGGGAGACCCAGTACTTC.

This chain connects TRBV7-2 to TRBJ2-7; 10 nucleotides align to TRBD2. The CDR3 has 15 residues. Germline-derived CDR1 and CDR2 are SGHTA and FQGNSA. V lost 5 bases, J lost 0 bases, and 4 bases stayed unmatched. CDR3 sequence (DNA): TGTGCCAGCAGCGCCTTAGCGGGAGGCTCCTACGAGCAGTACTTC. Translating gives CASSALAGGSYEQYF.

This chain connects TRBV9 to TRBJ2-1; 11 bases match TRBD2. J lost 4 bases, V lost 4 bases, and 7 bases had no gene match. Germline CDR1 is SGDLS and CDR2 is YYNGEE. The CDR3 runs 16 residues. CDR3 nucleotide sequence: TGTGCCAGCAGCCCTGGACTAGCGGGCAGATACAATGAGCAGTTCTTC. Translation: CASSPGLAGRYNEQFF. Full variable domain (missing parts from reference TRBV9 and TRBJ2-1): DSGVTQTPKHLITATGQRVTLRCSPRSGDLSVYWYQQSLDQGLQFLIQYYNGEERAKGNILERFSAQQFPDLHSELNLSSLELGDSALYFCASSPGLAGRYNEQFFGPGTRLTVL.

J is TRBJ1-1 and V is TRBV11-3, with a possible D match to TRBD1 (5 bases). V was pared by 5 bases and J by 1 base, with 11 bases between. This CDR3 is built from 14 residues. In germline, CDR1 is SGHNT, CDR2 YENEEA. In DNA, the CDR3 is TGTGCCAGCAGCACCGGACAACCGAACACTGAAGCTTTCTTT. As protein: CASSTGQPNTEAFF.

The V call is TRBV4-1, the J call TRBJ2-5, with 12 bases fitting TRBD2. The trim removed 0 bases at V and 4 bases at J, leaving 9 bases unmatched. This CDR3 region has 18 residues. Germline loops: CDR1 MGHRA, CDR2 YSYEKL. CDR3 DNA: TGCGCCAGCAGCCAAGATCCGCCTAGCGGGGGGGCATTAGAGACCCAGTACTTC. Its protein is CASSQDPPSGGALETQYF.

The chain employs TRBV5-6 and TRBJ2-7, with no clear D. From germline, CDR1 is SGHDT and CDR2 YYEEEE. Trimming took off 0 bases at V and 8 bases at J, with 9 bases between the two ends. CDR3 length: 12 amino acids. CDR3 loop: CASSLVAGQQYF. Here the CDR3 DNA reads TGTGCCAGCAGCTTGGTGGCTGGCCAGCAGTACTTC. The entire variable domain, with the rest obtained from reference TRBV5-6 and TRBJ2-7, is as follows: DAGVTQSPTHLIKTRGQQVTLRCSPKSGHDTVSWYQQALGQGPQFIFQYYEEEERQRGNFPDRFSGHQFPNYSSELNVNALLLGDSALYLCASSLVAGQQYFGPGTRLTVT.

This sequence joins TRBV19 and TRBJ2-2; a weak D match, TRBD1 (6 bases). The CDR3 length is 14 residues. Per germline, CDR1 LNHDA and CDR2 SQIVND (reference sequence). The ends were cut back, 5 bases at V and 3 bases at J, with 10 bases in the middle. The CDR3 spells CASSSPGDTGELFF. The DNA for the CDR3 is TGTGCCAGTAGTTCCCCAGGGGACACCGGGGAGCTGTTTTTT.

The V and J genes are TRBV29-1 and TRBJ2-2; TRBD1 aligns across 9 bases. After removal of 5 bases from V and 5 bases from J, the junction contained 3 bases not matched to a gene. The CDR3 sequence is 13 residues long. From germline, CDR1 is SQVTM and CDR2 ANQGSEA. The CDR3 region has the DNA TGCAGCGTTCCTGGGACAGGGACCGGGGAGCTGTTTTTT. It translates to CSVPGTGTGELFF.

The genes are TRBV7-2 and TRBJ1-2; 9 bases line up with TRBD1. Germline V CDR1 and CDR2: SGHTA, FQGNSA. The CDR3 covers 15 residues. Trimming removed 2 bases from V and 0 bases from J; junction bases left unmatched: 1. The CDR3 coding sequence is TGTGCCAGCAGCTTAAGACAGGGGGCTAACTATGGCTACACCTTC. As protein: CASSLRQGANYGYTF.

The chain has TRBV5-4 and TRBJ1-2; D is uncertain. The V end lost 3 bases, the J end lost 8 bases, and 14 bases lay between the germline ends. Germline CDR1 and CDR2: SGHNT and YYREEE (reference sequence). This CDR3 contains 13 residues. In DNA form, the CDR3 reads TGTGCCAGCAGCTCTCCCGGCCCCGGGGGCTACACCTTC. Its protein product is CASSSPGPGGYTF.

The sample holds one count of this clone. The J gene is TRBJ2-7, the V gene TRBV18; TRBD1 matches 8 bases. CDR1 and CDR2 (germline): KGHSH, LQKENI. V lost 3 bases and J lost 7; bases outside the gene matches: 5. The CDR3 covers 13 residues. In DNA, the CDR3 is TGTGCCAGCTCACCCGGACAGGGAGAGGAGCAGTACTTC. Protein: CASSPGQGEEQYF.